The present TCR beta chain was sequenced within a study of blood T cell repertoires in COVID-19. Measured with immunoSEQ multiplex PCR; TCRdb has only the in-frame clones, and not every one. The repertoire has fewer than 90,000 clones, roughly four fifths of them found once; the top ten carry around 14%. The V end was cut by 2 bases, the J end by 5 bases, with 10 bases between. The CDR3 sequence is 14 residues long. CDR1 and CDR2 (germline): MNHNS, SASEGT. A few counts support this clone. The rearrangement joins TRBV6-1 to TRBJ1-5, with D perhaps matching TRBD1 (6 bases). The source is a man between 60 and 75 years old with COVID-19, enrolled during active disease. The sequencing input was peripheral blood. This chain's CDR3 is CASSEQGQYQPQHF. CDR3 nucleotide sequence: TGTGCCAGCAGTGAACAGGGGCAATATCAGCCCCAGCATTTT.